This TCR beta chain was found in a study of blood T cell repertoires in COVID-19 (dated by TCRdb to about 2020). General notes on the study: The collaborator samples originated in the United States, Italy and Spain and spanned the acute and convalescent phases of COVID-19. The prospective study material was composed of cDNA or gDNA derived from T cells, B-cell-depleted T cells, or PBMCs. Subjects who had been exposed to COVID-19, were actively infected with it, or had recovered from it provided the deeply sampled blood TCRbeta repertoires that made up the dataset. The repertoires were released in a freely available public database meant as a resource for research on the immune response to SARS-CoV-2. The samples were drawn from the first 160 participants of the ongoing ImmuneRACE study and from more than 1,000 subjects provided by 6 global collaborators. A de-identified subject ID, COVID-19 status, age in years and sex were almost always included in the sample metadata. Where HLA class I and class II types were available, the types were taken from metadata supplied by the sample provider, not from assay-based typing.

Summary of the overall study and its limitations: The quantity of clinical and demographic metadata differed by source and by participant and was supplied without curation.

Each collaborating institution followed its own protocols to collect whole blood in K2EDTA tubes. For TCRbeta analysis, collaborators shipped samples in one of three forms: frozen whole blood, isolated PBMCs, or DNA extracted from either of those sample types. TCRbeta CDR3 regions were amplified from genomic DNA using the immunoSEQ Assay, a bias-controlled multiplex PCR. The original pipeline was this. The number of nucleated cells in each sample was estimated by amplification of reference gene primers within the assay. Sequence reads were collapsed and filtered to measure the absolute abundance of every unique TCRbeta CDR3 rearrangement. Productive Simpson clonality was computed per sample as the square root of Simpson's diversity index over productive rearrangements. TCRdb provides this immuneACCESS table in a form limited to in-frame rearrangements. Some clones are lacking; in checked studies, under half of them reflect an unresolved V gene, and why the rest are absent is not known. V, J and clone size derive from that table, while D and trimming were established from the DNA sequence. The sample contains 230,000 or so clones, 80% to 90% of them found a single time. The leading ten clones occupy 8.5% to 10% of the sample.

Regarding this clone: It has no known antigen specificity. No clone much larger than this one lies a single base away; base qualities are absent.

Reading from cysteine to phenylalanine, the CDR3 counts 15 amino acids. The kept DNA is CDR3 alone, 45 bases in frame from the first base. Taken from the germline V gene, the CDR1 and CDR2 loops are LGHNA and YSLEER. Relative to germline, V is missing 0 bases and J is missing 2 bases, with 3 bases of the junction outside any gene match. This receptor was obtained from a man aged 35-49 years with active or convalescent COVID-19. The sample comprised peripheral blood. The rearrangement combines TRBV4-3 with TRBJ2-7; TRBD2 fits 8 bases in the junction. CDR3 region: CASSQERTSTYEQYF. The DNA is TGCGCCAGCAGCCAAGAGCGGACTAGCACCTACGAGCAGTACTTC.